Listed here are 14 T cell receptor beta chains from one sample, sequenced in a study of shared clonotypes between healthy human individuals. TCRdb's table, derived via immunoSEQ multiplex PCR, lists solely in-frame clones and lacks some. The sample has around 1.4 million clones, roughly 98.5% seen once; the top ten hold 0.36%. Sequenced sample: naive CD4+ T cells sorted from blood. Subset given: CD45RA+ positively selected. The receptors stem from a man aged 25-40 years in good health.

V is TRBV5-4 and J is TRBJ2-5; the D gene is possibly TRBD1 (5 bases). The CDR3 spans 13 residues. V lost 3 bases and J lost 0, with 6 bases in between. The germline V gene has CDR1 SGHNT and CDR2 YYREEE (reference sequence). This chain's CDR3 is CASSSRDQETQYF. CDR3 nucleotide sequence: TGTGCCAGCAGCTCCAGGGACCAAGAGACCCAGTACTTC.

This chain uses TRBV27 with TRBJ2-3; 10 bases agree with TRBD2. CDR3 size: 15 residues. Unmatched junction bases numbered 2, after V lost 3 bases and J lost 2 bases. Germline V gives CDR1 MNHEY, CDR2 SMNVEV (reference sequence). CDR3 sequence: CASSFSGRATDTQYF. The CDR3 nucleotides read TGTGCCAGCAGTTTCAGCGGGAGGGCCACAGATACGCAGTATTTT.

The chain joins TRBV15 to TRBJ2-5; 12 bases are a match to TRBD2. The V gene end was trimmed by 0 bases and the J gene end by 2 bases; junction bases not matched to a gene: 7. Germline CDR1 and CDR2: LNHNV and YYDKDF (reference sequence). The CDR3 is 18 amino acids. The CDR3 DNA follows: TGTGCCACCAGCAGAGACCCCCGGACTAGCGGGATGCAAGAGACCCAGTACTTC. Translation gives CATSRDPRTSGMQETQYF.

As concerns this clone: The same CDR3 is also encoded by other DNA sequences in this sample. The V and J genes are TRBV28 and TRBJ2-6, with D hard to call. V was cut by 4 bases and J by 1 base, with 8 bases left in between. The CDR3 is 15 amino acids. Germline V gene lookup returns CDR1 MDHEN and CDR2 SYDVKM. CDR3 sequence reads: CASSSLGSGANVLTF. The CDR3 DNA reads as TGTGCCAGCAGTTCGCTAGGGTCTGGGGCCAACGTCCTGACTTTC.

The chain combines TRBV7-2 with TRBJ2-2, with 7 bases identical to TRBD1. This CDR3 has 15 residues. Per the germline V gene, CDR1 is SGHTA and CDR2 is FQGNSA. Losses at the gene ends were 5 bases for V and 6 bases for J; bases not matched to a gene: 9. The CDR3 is CASSNKTGYAGELFF. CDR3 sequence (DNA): TGTGCCAGCAGCAACAAGACAGGGTACGCCGGGGAGCTGTTTTTT.

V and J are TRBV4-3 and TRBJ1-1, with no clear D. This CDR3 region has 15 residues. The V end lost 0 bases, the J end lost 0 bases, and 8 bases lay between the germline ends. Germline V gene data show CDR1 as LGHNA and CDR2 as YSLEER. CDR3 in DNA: TGCGCCAGCAGCCAAGAAAAAGACCTGAACACTGAAGCTTTCTTT. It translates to CASSQEKDLNTEAFF.

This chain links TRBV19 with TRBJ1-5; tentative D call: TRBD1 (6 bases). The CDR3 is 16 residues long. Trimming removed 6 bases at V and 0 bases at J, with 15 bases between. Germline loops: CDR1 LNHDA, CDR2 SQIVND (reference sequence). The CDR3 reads CASSLDRRNSNQPQHF. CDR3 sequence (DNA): TGTGCCAGTAGCCTTGACAGGAGAAATAGCAATCAGCCCCAGCATTTT.

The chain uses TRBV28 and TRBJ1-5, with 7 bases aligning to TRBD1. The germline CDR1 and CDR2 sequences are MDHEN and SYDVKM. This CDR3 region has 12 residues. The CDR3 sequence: CASTGRGQPQHF. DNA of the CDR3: TGTGCTTCGACAGGGCGAGGTCAGCCCCAGCATTTT.

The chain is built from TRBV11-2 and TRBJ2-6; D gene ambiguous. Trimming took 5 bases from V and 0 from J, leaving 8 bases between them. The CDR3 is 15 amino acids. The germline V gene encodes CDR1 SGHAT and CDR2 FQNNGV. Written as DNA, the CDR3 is TGTGCCAGCAGCAAACCTGCCTCTGGGGCCAACGTCCTGACTTTC. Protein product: CASSKPASGANVLTF.

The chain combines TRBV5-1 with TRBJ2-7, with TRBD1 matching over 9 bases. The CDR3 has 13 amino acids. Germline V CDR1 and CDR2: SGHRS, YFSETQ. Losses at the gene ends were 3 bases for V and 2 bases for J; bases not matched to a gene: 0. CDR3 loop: CASSWTGAYEQYF. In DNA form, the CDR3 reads TGCGCCAGCAGCTGGACAGGGGCCTACGAGCAGTACTTC.

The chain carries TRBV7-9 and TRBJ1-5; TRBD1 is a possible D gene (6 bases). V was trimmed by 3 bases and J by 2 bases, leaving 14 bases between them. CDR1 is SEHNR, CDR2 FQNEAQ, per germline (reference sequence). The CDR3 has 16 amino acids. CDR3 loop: CASSLGGGVGNQPQHF. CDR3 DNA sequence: TGTGCCAGCAGCTTGGGAGGGGGGGTCGGCAATCAGCCCCAGCATTTT.

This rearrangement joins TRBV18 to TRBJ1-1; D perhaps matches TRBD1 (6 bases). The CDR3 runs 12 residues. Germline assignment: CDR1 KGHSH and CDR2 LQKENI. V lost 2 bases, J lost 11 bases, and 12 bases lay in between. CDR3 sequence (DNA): TGTGCCAGCTCACCAGGAACAGGGTCGGCTTTCTTT. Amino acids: CASSPGTGSAFF.

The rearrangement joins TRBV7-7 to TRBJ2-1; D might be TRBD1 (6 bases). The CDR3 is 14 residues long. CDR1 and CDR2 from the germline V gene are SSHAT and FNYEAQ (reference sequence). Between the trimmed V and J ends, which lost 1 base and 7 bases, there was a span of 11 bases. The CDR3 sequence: CASSLGGRGNEQFF. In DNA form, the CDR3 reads TGTGCCAGCAGCTTAGGCGGCAGGGGAAATGAGCAGTTCTTC.

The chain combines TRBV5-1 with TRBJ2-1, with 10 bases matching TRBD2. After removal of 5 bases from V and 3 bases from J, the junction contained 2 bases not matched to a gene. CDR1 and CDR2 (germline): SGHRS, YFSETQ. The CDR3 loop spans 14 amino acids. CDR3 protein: CASRGTSVYNEQFF. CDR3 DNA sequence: TGCGCCAGCAGAGGGACTAGCGTCTACAATGAGCAGTTCTTC.